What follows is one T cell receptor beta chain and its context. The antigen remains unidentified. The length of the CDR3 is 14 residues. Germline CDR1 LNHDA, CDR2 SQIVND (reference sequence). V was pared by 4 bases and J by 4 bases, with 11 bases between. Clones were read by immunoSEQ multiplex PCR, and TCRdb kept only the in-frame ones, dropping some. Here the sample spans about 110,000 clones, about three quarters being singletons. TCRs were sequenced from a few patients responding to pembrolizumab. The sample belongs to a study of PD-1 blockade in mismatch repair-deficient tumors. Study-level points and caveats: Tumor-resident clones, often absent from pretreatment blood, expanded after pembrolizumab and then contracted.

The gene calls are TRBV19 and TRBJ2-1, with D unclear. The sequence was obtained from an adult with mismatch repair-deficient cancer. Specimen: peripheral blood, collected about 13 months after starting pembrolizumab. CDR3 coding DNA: TGTGCCAGTAGTAGCCCCCCCGGTTACAATGAGCAGTTCTTC. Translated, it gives CASSSPPGYNEQFF. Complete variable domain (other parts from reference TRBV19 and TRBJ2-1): DGGITQSPKYLFRKEGQNVTLSCEQNLNHDAMYWYRQDPGQGLRLIYYSQIVNDFQKGDIAEGYSVSREKKESFPLTVTSAQKNPTAFYLCASSSPPGYNEQFFGPGTRLTVL.